The clone carrying this T cell receptor beta chain was counted between two and nine times. Its specificity is not known. This CDR3 is 13 amino acids long. CDR1 and CDR2 from the germline V gene are SGHNT and YYREEE (reference sequence). V was cut by 3 bases and J by 9 bases, with 16 bases left in between. The data were taken from a study of T-cell reconstitution after alpha-beta-depleted transplantation in children. Notes on the study in general: The origin of alpha-beta T cells about two months after transplant was reportedly several hundred expanded graft clones. The origin of high day-60 TCRbeta diversity in some patients lay in surviving recipient T cells and thymic progenitors. After one year, T-cell counts and TCRbeta diversity mostly came from new T cells.

Preparation of the TCRbeta library was carried out with unique molecular identifiers. One entry per CDR3 protein, called by TCRdb with MiXCR from the PCR reads. The sample includes a few hundred thousand distinct CDR3 sequences, 6.5% to 9% seen only once; the top ten take about 9.3%. The source is a female patient younger than 10 who had a stem cell transplant for Fanconi anemia, so the T cells may come from the graft donor. The genes are TRBV5-4 and TRBJ2-7; D is perhaps TRBD1 or TRBD2 (5 bases each). The sequenced sample was peripheral blood, obtained 360 days after TCRalphabeta/CD19-depleted stem cell transplant. The CDR3 protein is CASSSRGVVGQYF. As DNA, the CDR3 is TGTGCCAGCAGCTCCCGGGGCGTGGTAGGGCAGTACTTC.